The present entry profiles one T cell receptor beta chain with its context. Its antigen is not known. The data belong to a study of cytomegalovirus exposure and HLA in healthy donors. The CDR3 is made up of 16 amino acids. Looked up from germline, CDR1 is SNHLY and CDR2 is FYNNEI. The V end lost 3 bases, the J end lost 0 bases, and 12 bases lay between the germline ends. Study conclusions and caveats: The later analysis indicated that the majority of CMV-associated TCR beta chains appeared HLA-restricted.

The PCR was carried out with 60 Vbeta primers and 13 Jbeta primers. The table came from immunoSEQ multiplex PCR; TCRdb's copy has only in-frame clones and leaves some out. The table records about 280,000 clones, roughly 90% of them present only once. The specimen sequenced was PBMCs. This receptor was identified in a woman younger than 30 in good health and CMV-seronegative. This chain links TRBV2 with TRBJ1-3, with D possibly matching TRBD1 (5 bases). CDR3 protein: CASSDRETISGNTIYF. The CDR3 DNA sequence: TGTGCCAGCAGTGACAGGGAAACAATCTCTGGAAACACCATATATTTT.